The 5 T cell receptor beta chains in this list originate from one sample, sequenced in a study of CD8 T cells in ankylosing spondylitis. TCRdb re-called the 5' RACE reads with MiXCR, one entry per CDR3 protein. Of 80,000 to 100,000 distinct CDR3 sequences in the sample, roughly 8.3% are singletons; the top ten hold 9.9%. Sequenced sample: blood, either unsorted or a sorted T cell fraction (not recorded which). These receptor sequences come from a male donor with ankylosing spondylitis or in good health (not recorded which).

This clonotype was counted many times. The chain combines TRBV10-2 with TRBJ2-5, with TRBD1 matching over 11 bases. Germline V gene data show CDR1 as WSHSY and CDR2 as SAAADI. The CDR3 sequence is 14 residues long. The trim removed 6 bases at V and 2 bases at J, leaving 2 bases unmatched. CDR3 sequence (DNA): TGCGCCAGCAGGGACAGGGGGCTGCAAGAGACCCAGTACTTC. Its translation is CASRDRGLQETQYF.

There are many counts of this clonotype. J is TRBJ1-2 and V is TRBV7-2; 9 nucleotides agree with TRBD1. Germline V lookup: CDR1 SGHTA, CDR2 FQGNSA. The CDR3 covers 14 residues. Trimming cost V 8 bases and J 4 bases; bases outside gene matches: 8. Here the CDR3 DNA reads TGTGCCAGCGGTACAGGGGGCGAGGTCTATGGCTACACCTTC. It specifies CASGTGGEVYGYTF.

This clonotype was counted only a few times. The rearrangement joins TRBV11-2 to TRBJ2-5, with D hard to call. This CDR3 has 13 amino acids. Trimming stripped 1 base from V and 4 bases from J, with 7 bases between. CDR1 is SGHAT and CDR2 is FQNNGV in the germline V gene. The CDR3 is CASSLGGRETQYF. CDR3 bases: TGTGCCAGCAGCTTAGGGGGAAGAGAGACCCAGTACTTC.

This clonotype was counted ten times or more. This chain joins TRBV7-3 and TRBJ2-2; tentatively, D is TRBD1 (6 bases). Trimming removed 6 bases at V and 5 bases at J, with 10 bases between. This CDR3 comprises 13 residues. The germline CDR1 and CDR2 sequences are SGHTA and FQGTGA. The CDR3 protein is CASRQGRTGELFF. DNA of the CDR3: TGTGCCAGCAGACAGGGAAGGACCGGGGAGCTGTTTTTT.

This clonotype appeared many times. The CDR3 spells CASSSIYGVDTQYF. CDR3 bases: TGTGCCAGCAGTTCCATCTATGGTGTAGATACGCAGTATTTT. The V call is TRBV12-3 or TRBV12-4, the J call TRBJ2-3; D uncertain. V shed 4 bases and J shed 5 bases, with 13 bases lying between them. The CDR3 length is 14 residues.